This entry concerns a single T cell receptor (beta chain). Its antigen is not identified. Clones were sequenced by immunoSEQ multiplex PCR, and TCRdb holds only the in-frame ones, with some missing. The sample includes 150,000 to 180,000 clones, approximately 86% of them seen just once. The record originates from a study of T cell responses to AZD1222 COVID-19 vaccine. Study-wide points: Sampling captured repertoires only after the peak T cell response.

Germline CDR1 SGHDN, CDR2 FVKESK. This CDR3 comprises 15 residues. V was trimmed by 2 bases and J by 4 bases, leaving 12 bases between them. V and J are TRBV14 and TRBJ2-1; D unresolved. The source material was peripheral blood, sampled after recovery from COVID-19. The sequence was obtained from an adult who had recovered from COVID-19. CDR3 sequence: CASSQSSGWYNEQFF. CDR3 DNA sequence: TGTGCCAGCAGCCAATCATCCGGATGGTACAATGAGCAGTTCTTC.